A selection of T cell receptor beta chains follows, all from one sample in a study of blood T cell repertoires in COVID-19. Clones were sequenced by immunoSEQ multiplex PCR, and TCRdb holds only the in-frame ones, with some missing. The table lists 160,000 or so clones, around 82% of them singletons, with about 11% in the top ten. Input material: peripheral blood. The source is a man aged 55 to 70 with active or convalescent COVID-19. CDR3s include the opening cysteine and the closing phenylalanine or tryptophan. The order of the fields is V gene, clone size, D gene, J gene, CDR3 DNA, CDR3 protein. The D gene is left open where the match is weak. Size values are once, few and many counts, or a class for expanded clones, and some rows have none.

v_call: TRBV27; clone_size: .; d_call: .; j_call: TRBJ1-1; cdr3_nt: TGTGCCAGTCGGGAGGGGCTGCCGAACACTGAAGCTTTCTTT; cdr3_aa: CASREGLPNTEAFF
v_call: TRBV7-9; clone_size: many; d_call: TRBD2; j_call: TRBJ2-3; cdr3_nt: TGTGCCAGCAGCTTAGTAGCGGGAGACACAGATACGCAGTATTTT; cdr3_aa: CASSLVAGDTDTQYF
v_call: TRBV29-1; clone_size: .; d_call: .; j_call: TRBJ1-1; cdr3_nt: TGCAGCGTTGACCTCCACGGGACATTTGGGGCGAGGACTGAAGCTTTCTTT; cdr3_aa: CSVDLHGTFGARTEAFF
v_call: TRBV29-1; clone_size: .; d_call: .; j_call: TRBJ2-7; cdr3_nt: TGCAGCGTTGATAGCGACACATCCTACGAGCAGTACTTC; cdr3_aa: CSVDSDTSYEQYF
v_call: TRBV7-3; clone_size: once; d_call: TRBD1; j_call: TRBJ1-1; cdr3_nt: TGTGCCAGCAGGCCGGGACAGGGGAGCACTGAAGCTTTCTTT; cdr3_aa: CASRPGQGSTEAFF
v_call: TRBV5-1; clone_size: .; d_call: .; j_call: TRBJ2-2; cdr3_nt: TGCGCCAGCAGCCTACAGACGTCCCGGAACACCGGGGAGCTGTTTTTT; cdr3_aa: CASSLQTSRNTGELFF
v_call: TRBV5-6; clone_size: .; d_call: .; j_call: TRBJ2-1; cdr3_nt: TGTGCCAGCAGCCCAACGTGGCAATACTCCTACAATGAGCAGTTCTTC; cdr3_aa: CASSPTWQYSYNEQFF
v_call: TRBV9; clone_size: .; d_call: TRBD2; j_call: TRBJ2-7; cdr3_nt: TGTGCCAGCAGCGCCGCCCCTTCGGGAGGGCCCTACGAGCAGTACTTC; cdr3_aa: CASSAAPSGGPYEQYF
v_call: TRBV19; clone_size: .; d_call: .; j_call: TRBJ1-1; cdr3_nt: TGTGCCAGTAGTATAGTGAGGACAGTCACGCTGAACACTGAAGCTTTCTTT; cdr3_aa: CASSIVRTVTLNTEAFF
v_call: TRBV13; clone_size: .; d_call: .; j_call: TRBJ1-2; cdr3_nt: TGTGCCAGCAGCTTAAACCTAAACTATGGCTACACCTTC; cdr3_aa: CASSLNLNYGYTF
v_call: TRBV6-1; clone_size: .; d_call: .; j_call: TRBJ2-7; cdr3_nt: TGTGCCAGCAGCGGGGCCTACGAGCAGTACTTC; cdr3_aa: CASSGAYEQYF
v_call: TRBV7-2; clone_size: .; d_call: .; j_call: TRBJ2-3; cdr3_nt: TGTGCCAGCAGCTCACAGGCCCTCACAGATACGCAGTATTTT; cdr3_aa: CASSSQALTDTQYF
v_call: TRBV5-6; clone_size: .; d_call: .; j_call: TRBJ2-7; cdr3_nt: TGTGCCAGCAGCGCGATTAGACAGATCACCTACGAGCAGTACTTC; cdr3_aa: CASSAIRQITYEQYF
v_call: TRBV3-1/TRBV3-2; clone_size: .; d_call: .; j_call: TRBJ2-1; cdr3_nt: TGTGCCAGCCTCTGCAATGAGCAGTTCTTC; cdr3_aa: CASLCNEQFF
v_call: TRBV7-9; clone_size: few; d_call: .; j_call: TRBJ2-2; cdr3_nt: TGTGCCAGCAGCTTTTTGGCGGGAACGAACACCGGGGAGCTGTTTTTT; cdr3_aa: CASSFLAGTNTGELFF
v_call: TRBV5-6; clone_size: once; d_call: .; j_call: TRBJ1-3; cdr3_nt: TGTGCCAGCAGCTTGGGACAGAGCTCTGGAAACACCATATATTTT; cdr3_aa: CASSLGQSSGNTIYF
v_call: TRBV9; clone_size: .; d_call: .; j_call: TRBJ2-2; cdr3_nt: TGTGCCAGCAGCGTAGGGACAGTTAACTCCGGGGAGCTGTTTTTT; cdr3_aa: CASSVGTVNSGELFF
v_call: TRBV2; clone_size: .; d_call: .; j_call: TRBJ1-5; cdr3_nt: TGTGCCAGCAGTGAGGCGGACTATAGCAATCAGCCCCAGCATTTT; cdr3_aa: CASSEADYSNQPQHF
v_call: TRBV19; clone_size: .; d_call: .; j_call: TRBJ1-5; cdr3_nt: TGTGCCAGCCGAGACGGGGATCAGCCCCAGCATTTT; cdr3_aa: CASRDGDQPQHF
v_call: TRBV20-1; clone_size: .; d_call: .; j_call: TRBJ2-7; cdr3_nt: TGCAGTGCTACTGACTTTAAACCGGACGAGCAGTACTTC; cdr3_aa: CSATDFKPDEQYF